This entry is about one T cell receptor beta chain. This receptor's antigen is unknown. It has no much larger one-base neighbor in the sample; base qualities were not kept. The sample belongs to a study of radiotherapy plus CTLA-4 blockade in lung cancer (dated by TCRdb to between 2017 and 2018). In the study overall: Objective responses occurred in approximately 17% of enrolled patients, and around 29% achieved disease control.

To prepare the library, the immunoSEQ multiplex PCR assay was applied. Here the immuneACCESS table is served through TCRdb, limited to in-frame sequences with V and J called. Missing clones are a known gap in these copies; in checked studies unresolved V genes cover under half, and the rest lacks a known reason. The sample table holds 120,000 or so clones, of which 78% were seen once. The ten largest make up roughly 5% of the sample. The study tested focal radiation therapy combined with CTLA-4 blockade (ipilimumab) in patients with chemo-refractory metastatic non-small-cell lung cancer. Inclusive of the bounding cysteine and phenylalanine, the CDR3 is 12 residues long. Only the CDR3 portion is preserved as DNA: 36 bases, with reading frame beginning at the first base. V is cut by 5 bases and J by 11 bases, and the space between the germline ends is 15 bases. Via the germline V gene, CDR1 is SGHVS and CDR2 FNYEAQ.

What the study reported, not specific to this receptor: The strongest predictors of response, as reported, were early dynamic changes in blood T cell clones along with a rise in serum interferon-beta after radiation. After treatment with radiotherapy and ipilimumab, TCR clones that originated in tumors expanded in peripheral blood.

This TCR was recovered from a human donor with non-small cell lung cancer who had a partial response to radiotherapy plus ipilimumab. The material sequenced was peripheral blood, taken from a patient treated with radiotherapy plus ipilimumab. The sequence links TRBV7-6 to TRBJ2-5; the D segment could be TRBD2, given 6 matching bases. This receptor carries the CDR3 CASSPGAREQYF. The DNA sequence is as follows: TGTGCCAGCAGCCCCGGGGCCCGGGAGCAGTACTTC.